The 8 T cell receptor beta chains below come from one sample, sequenced in a study of CD8+ T cells in alopecia areata. Extracted RNA was reverse transcribed into cDNA, the sequencing template. Using immunoSEQ multiplex PCR, the repertoire was profiled, and TCRdb retains in-frame clones only, with some absent. The sample has about 110,000 clones; approximately 59% are singletons. The sequencing input was CD8+ T cells sorted from blood. The origin of the receptors is a human donor in good health.

CDR3 nucleotides: TGTGCCAGCAGCCGATGGCATCTGGGACAGGGGTCCTACAATGAGCAGTTCTTC. Translation gives CASSRWHLGQGSYNEQFF. V usage is TRBV2 and J usage is TRBJ2-1; 10 bases are shared with TRBD1. Unmatched junction bases numbered 12, after V lost 6 bases and J lost 1 base. The CDR3 has 18 residues. Per the germline V gene, CDR1 is SNHLY and CDR2 is FYNNEI.

This chain joins TRBV4-1 and TRBJ1-2; 9 nucleotides agree with TRBD1. The V gene end was trimmed by 3 bases and the J gene end by 2 bases; junction bases not matched to a gene: 10. Germline V lookup: CDR1 MGHRA, CDR2 YSYEKL. The CDR3 contains 17 residues. Here the CDR3 reads CASSHLFRDRENYGYTF. The CDR3 DNA sequence: TGCGCCAGCAGCCACCTCTTTCGGGACAGGGAAAACTATGGCTACACCTTC.

This clone appeared a few times. This chain connects TRBV4-3 to TRBJ1-1; weak D call: TRBD1 (5 bases). The CDR3 has 13 residues. The V and J ends lost 0 bases and 4 bases respectively, with 6 bases between them. Germline lookup yields CDR1 LGHNA and CDR2 YSLEER. The CDR3 loop is CASSQERGTEAFF. DNA for the CDR3: TGCGCCAGCAGCCAAGAAAGGGGCACTGAAGCTTTCTTT.

CDR3 protein: CASSELPIGGHQETQYF. The CDR3 coding sequence is TGTGCCAGCAGTGAATTACCCATTGGCGGGCACCAAGAGACCCAGTACTTC. The chain joins TRBV25-1 to TRBJ2-5; weak D call: TRBD2 (5 bases). The CDR3 has 17 amino acids. Trimming pared 1 base from V and 0 bases from J, leaving 15 bases between. Germline assignment: CDR1 MGHDK and CDR2 SYGVNS.

The chain links TRBV6-5 to TRBJ2-5; no reliable D call. CDR3 length equals 11 residues. The ends were cut back, 4 bases at V and 5 bases at J, with 5 bases in the middle. Germline CDR1 is MNHEY and CDR2 is SVGAGI. The CDR3 nucleotides read TGTGCCAGCAGTTTGGGCGAGACCCAGTACTTC. Translation gives CASSLGETQYF.

This clone was detected only a few times. The chain uses TRBV13 and TRBJ1-1; 8 bases are a match to TRBD1. There are 13 residues in the CDR3. The V segment lost 0 bases and the J segment 12 bases; nucleotides outside the gene matches: 6. Per germline, CDR1 PRHDT and CDR2 FYEKMQ (reference sequence). The CDR3 DNA follows: TGTGCCAGCAGCTTAGGCAGGGGGCTAAAATCTTTCTTT. Translating it yields CASSLGRGLKSFF.

The chain joins TRBV13 to TRBJ2-7, with D possibly matching TRBD1 (7 bases). CDR1 and CDR2 from the germline V gene are PRHDT and FYEKMQ (reference sequence). This CDR3 is built from 14 residues. Trimming left V 5 bases short and J 2 bases short, with 13 bases between. CDR3 nucleotides: TGTGCCAGCAGCGCGGGCGGGACAGCCTACGAGCAGTACTTC. Encoded protein: CASSAGGTAYEQYF.

This clone was detected only a few times. This chain uses TRBV11-2 with TRBJ1-2; 8 nucleotides align to TRBD1. The trim removed 0 bases at V and 6 bases at J, leaving 9 bases unmatched. The V gene's germline CDR1 is SGHAT and CDR2 FQNNGV. The CDR3 sequence is 16 residues long. The CDR3, as DNA: TGTGCCAGCAGCTTAGACAGGGGGCCGCGTAGGCATGGCTACACCTTC. Translation gives CASSLDRGPRRHGYTF. The full variable domain, rest sourced from reference TRBV11-2 and TRBJ1-2, is EAGVAQSPRYKIIEKRQSVAFWCNPISGHATLYWYQQILGQGPKLLIQFQNNGVVDDSQLPKDRFSAERLKGVDSTLKIQPAKLEDSAVYLCASSLDRGPRRHGYTFGSGTRLTVV.